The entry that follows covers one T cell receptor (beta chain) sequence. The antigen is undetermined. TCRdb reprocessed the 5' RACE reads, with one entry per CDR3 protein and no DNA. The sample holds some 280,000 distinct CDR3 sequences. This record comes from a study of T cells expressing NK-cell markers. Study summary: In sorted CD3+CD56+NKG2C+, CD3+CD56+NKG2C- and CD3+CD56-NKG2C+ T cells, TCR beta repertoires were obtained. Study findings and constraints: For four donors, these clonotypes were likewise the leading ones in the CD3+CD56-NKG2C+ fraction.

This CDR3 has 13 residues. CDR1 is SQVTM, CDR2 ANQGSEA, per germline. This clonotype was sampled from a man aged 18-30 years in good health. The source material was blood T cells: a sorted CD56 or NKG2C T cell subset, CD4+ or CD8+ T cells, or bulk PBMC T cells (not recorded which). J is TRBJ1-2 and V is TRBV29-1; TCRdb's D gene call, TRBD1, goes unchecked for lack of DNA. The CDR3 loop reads CSALSDRDYGYTF.